A single sample is the source of the 22 T cell receptor beta chains below, sequenced in a study of blood T cell repertoires in COVID-19. The table came from immunoSEQ multiplex PCR; TCRdb's copy has only in-frame clones and leaves some out. The table records approximately 340,000 clones, more than 85% of them present only once. The sample was PBMCs or T cells enriched from blood (not recorded which). The receptors stem from a woman aged 40 to 50 who had been exposed to COVID-19.

A few counts support this clone. At one of its ends the junction is not consistent with the germline gene, which may arise from a read error. This chain joins TRBV6-1 and TRBJ1-1, with D possibly matching TRBD1 (6 bases). Germline CDR1 is MNHNS and CDR2 is SASEGT. The CDR3 sequence is 15 residues long. The CDR3 coding sequence is TGTGCCAGCACTGAATGGGGGCGGGTGAACACTGAAGCTTTCTTT. Its translation is CASTEWGRVNTEAFF.

V gene TRBV6-5 combines with J gene TRBJ1-1, with D perhaps TRBD1 (5 bases). CDR3 length: 15 amino acids. Trimming removed 4 bases from V and 5 bases from J, with 17 bases in between. From germline, CDR1 is MNHEY and CDR2 SVGAGI. The CDR3 bases are TGTGCCAGCAGTTCCCCAATTGGGGGAGGGACTGAAGCTTTCTTT. Translating it yields CASSSPIGGGTEAFF.

The chain couples TRBV11-3 to TRBJ1-6; TRBD1 matches 7 bases. The length of the CDR3 is 15 residues. CDR1 SGHNT and CDR2 YENEEA come from the germline V gene. V trimming: 0 bases; J trimming: 9 bases; junction bases outside the gene matches: 5. CDR3 loop: CASSLDITGVSPLHF. CDR3 nucleotides: TGTGCCAGCAGCTTAGATATAACAGGGGTTTCACCCCTCCACTTT.

The chain joins TRBV12-5 to TRBJ2-2; 8 positions agree with TRBD1. V was pared by 5 bases and J by 6 bases, with 5 bases of the junction left unmatched. Germline CDR1 and CDR2: LGHNT and FRNRAP. This CDR3 is built from 14 residues. CDR3 in DNA: TGTGCTAGTGGTCAGGGGGCACGCTCCGGGGAGCTGTTTTTT. This sequence encodes CASGQGARSGELFF.

The J gene is TRBJ2-7, the V gene TRBV5-1, with 14 bases lining up with TRBD2. The germline V gene encodes CDR1 SGHRS and CDR2 YFSETQ. V shed 5 bases, J shed 6 bases, and the junction held 4 bases outside the gene matches. The CDR3 runs to 14 residues. CDR3 sequence reads: CASRVGTSGSEQYF. The CDR3 DNA reads TGCGCCAGCAGGGTGGGGACTAGCGGGAGCGAGCAGTACTTC.

A remark on this clone: Different DNA sequences within this sample yield the same CDR3. The CDR3 nucleotides read TGTGCCAGCTCCCTGAGGACAGACACTGAAGCTTTCTTT. This gives the protein CASSLRTDTEAFF. This rearrangement joins TRBV18 to TRBJ1-1; possible D gene TRBD1, 6 bases. V lost 6 bases and J 3 bases, leaving 11 bases between the germline ends. The CDR3 is 13 amino acids. CDR1 and CDR2 (germline): KGHSH, LQKENI.

The CDR3 reads CASSLGSGGAGNTIYF. CDR3 nucleotides: TGTGCCAGCAGCTTAGGATCGGGGGGAGCAGGAAACACCATATATTTT. The rearrangement joins TRBV7-6 to TRBJ1-3; D might be TRBD1 (5 bases). The CDR3 is 16 residues long. V was pared by 1 base and J by 4 bases, with 14 bases between. Germline values: CDR1 SGHVS, CDR2 FNYEAQ.

V gene TRBV19 combines with J gene TRBJ2-1; the match to TRBD2 covers 10 bases. Germline V gene lookup returns CDR1 LNHDA and CDR2 SQIVND (reference sequence). V gave up 8 bases and J gave up 4 bases; unmatched junction bases: 5. This CDR3 spans 14 amino acids. CDR3 nucleotide sequence: TGTGCCAGTTCCAGCGGGGGGGCTTACAATGAGCAGTTCTTC. The encoded protein is CASSSGGAYNEQFF.

The chain is built from TRBV5-4 and TRBJ1-2, with D possibly being TRBD1 (5 bases). CDR1 is SGHNT and CDR2 is YYREEE in the germline V gene (reference sequence). This CDR3 spans 16 amino acids. Trimming left V 4 bases short and J 4 bases short, with 20 bases between. Here the CDR3 reads CASSPMGGGKGYGYTF. CDR3 coding DNA: TGTGCCAGCAGCCCGATGGGCGGGGGAAAGGGCTATGGCTACACCTTC. Together with reference TRBV5-4 and TRBJ1-2, the CDR3 gives the full variable domain: ETGVTQSPTHLIKTRGQQVTLRCSSQSGHNTVSWYQQALGQGPQFIFQYYREEENGRGNFPPRFSGLQFPNYSSELNVNALELDDSALYLCASSPMGGGKGYGYTFGSGTRLTVV.

The genes are TRBV4-3 and TRBJ1-5, with TRBD1 identical over 7 bases. Per the germline V gene, CDR1 is LGHNA and CDR2 is YSLEER. This CDR3 contains 14 residues. The trim removed 2 bases at V and 7 bases at J, leaving 5 bases unmatched. DNA for the CDR3: TGCGCCAGCAGCCAACGGACAGGCGAACAGCCCCAGCATTTT. This translates into CASSQRTGEQPQHF.

This clone is a singleton in its sample. This rearrangement joins TRBV24-1 to TRBJ2-3; 7 bases line up with TRBD1. The germline V gene encodes CDR1 KGHDR and CDR2 SFDVKD. The CDR3 is made up of 16 amino acids. Unmatched junction bases numbered 6, after V lost 4 bases and J lost 0 bases. Here the CDR3 DNA reads TGTGCCACCAGTGACCGGACAGGTCCTAGCACAGATACGCAGTATTTT. Encoded protein: CATSDRTGPSTDTQYF.

The chain employs TRBV28 and TRBJ1-1, with 7 bases aligning to TRBD1. This CDR3 is 14 amino acids long. Germline V gene data show CDR1 as MDHEN and CDR2 as SYDVKM. Trimming took 6 bases from V and 6 from J; bases not matched to a gene: 10. The CDR3 loop reads CASRRSTGYSEAFF. The DNA for the CDR3 is TGTGCCAGCAGACGTTCGACAGGGTACTCTGAAGCTTTCTTT.

This chain links TRBV6-4 with TRBJ1-2, with 10 bases aligning to TRBD1. With 5 bases clipped from V and 8 bases from J, the junction kept 11 bases outside the gene matches. CDR3 length equals 15 residues. The germline gives CDR1 MRHNA, CDR2 SNTAGT. The CDR3 region is CASSPTRQGAGGYTF. DNA of the CDR3: TGTGCCAGCAGTCCGACGCGACAGGGGGCAGGGGGCTACACCTTC.

The rearrangement uses TRBV5-4 and TRBJ2-7, with 10 bases aligning to TRBD2. V gave up 2 bases and J gave up 5 bases; unmatched junction bases: 10. Germline values: CDR1 SGHNT, CDR2 YYREEE (reference sequence). This CDR3 has 16 residues. CDR3 residues: CASSLPRLAGDNEQYF. In DNA form, the CDR3 reads TGTGCCAGCAGCTTACCTCGTCTAGCGGGAGATAACGAGCAGTACTTC.

The chain uses TRBV10-3 and TRBJ2-7, with D tentatively TRBD2 (5 bases). Germline values: CDR1 ENHRY, CDR2 SYGVKD. The CDR3 runs 16 residues. V lost 4 bases to trimming and J lost 0 bases, with 16 bases between them. The chain's CDR3 is CAISAPDSRSSYEQYF. The CDR3 DNA is TGTGCCATCAGTGCCCCGGACTCCCGCAGCTCCTACGAGCAGTACTTC.

The CDR3 loop is CATSQPGGVYGYTF. CDR3 nucleotide sequence: TGTGCCACCAGTCAGCCTGGGGGGGTCTATGGCTACACCTTC. The chain combines TRBV24-1 with TRBJ1-2; D might be TRBD1 (5 bases). CDR3 length: 14 amino acids. The V and J ends lost 6 bases and 4 bases respectively, with 14 bases between them. CDR1 and CDR2 (germline): KGHDR, SFDVKD.

The rearrangement joins TRBV15 to TRBJ1-1; D gene unclear. The CDR3 totals 13 residues. The ends were cut back, 4 bases at V and 5 bases at J, with 11 bases in the middle. CDR1 is LNHNV and CDR2 is YYDKDF in the germline V gene (reference sequence). CDR3 protein: CATSTPAGTEAFF. In DNA form, the CDR3 reads TGTGCCACCAGCACCCCTGCGGGGACTGAAGCTTTCTTT.

The CDR3 nucleotides are TGTGCCAGCAGCCCAGCAGGCAGGAACTATGGCTACACCTTC. Amino acids: CASSPAGRNYGYTF. V usage is TRBV7-2 and J usage is TRBJ1-2, with D hard to call. The CDR3 length is 14 residues. V was pared by 5 bases and J by 2 bases, with 12 bases between. Per the germline V gene, CDR1 is SGHTA and CDR2 is FQGNSA.

This clone showed up just a few times. The chain recombines TRBV7-3 with TRBJ2-3; D is undetermined. The CDR3 sequence is 13 residues long. V lost 2 bases and J lost 2, with 5 bases in between. Germline-derived CDR1 and CDR2 are SGHTA and FQGTGA. The CDR3 sequence is CASSLVITDTQYF. CDR3 sequence (DNA): TGTGCCAGCAGCTTAGTTATCACAGATACGCAGTATTTT.

The chain joins TRBV19 to TRBJ1-1, with TRBD1 identical over 11 bases. Trimming cost V 7 bases and J 5 bases; bases outside gene matches: 9. The CDR3 extends over 15 amino acids. CDR1 and CDR2 from the germline V gene are LNHDA and SQIVND (reference sequence). CDR3 bases: TGTGCCAGTATCTCTCAGGACAGGGGGCGGACTGAAGCTTTCTTT. Translation: CASISQDRGRTEAFF.

The chain couples TRBV21-1 to TRBJ2-1; the table gives TRBD1 as D, unverified against the DNA. TRBV21-1 is a pseudogene locus. The CDR3 covers 16 residues. CDR3 protein: CASSKGVCAGAHEQFF. The CDR3 nucleotides are TGTGCCAGCAGCAAAGGTGTCTGCGCAGGGGCCCATGAGCAGTTCTTC.

The rearrangement joins TRBV10-2 to TRBJ1-4; no reliable D call. The CDR3 is 13 residues long. V dropped 8 bases and J dropped 8 bases, with 15 bases sitting between them. Per the germline V gene, CDR1 is WSHSY and CDR2 is SAAADI. The CDR3: CASQEGWWEKLFF. The CDR3 DNA sequence: TGCGCCAGCCAGGAGGGTTGGTGGGAAAAACTGTTTTTT.